This entry lists 4 T cell receptor beta chains sequenced from one sample in a study of blood T cells in healthy people across ages. Sample-barcoded 5' priming and a J-beta primer mix drove a second PCR of roughly 7 to 11 cycles. TCRdb redid the calling of the 5' RACE reads with MiXCR, one entry per CDR3 protein. The table has some 760,000 distinct CDR3 sequences, roughly 25% seen once. These data were likewise used in another study, on T cells of mothers and their children.

Input material: blood. These receptors were obtained from a boy between 10 and 17 years old in good health.

This clonotype was detected a few times. The chain recombines TRBV6-5 with TRBJ2-2, with 9 positions matching TRBD1. This CDR3 is built from 15 residues. V was clipped by 6 bases and J by 6 bases; unmatched bases: 8. Germline V CDR1 and CDR2: MNHEY, SVGAGI. CDR3 residues: CASRYTGGHSGELFF. CDR3 bases: TGTGCCAGCAGGTACACAGGGGGCCACTCCGGGGAGCTGTTTTTT.

Only a few counts were recorded for this clonotype. This chain connects TRBV25-1 to TRBJ2-1, with TRBD1 as a possible D gene (6 bases). The CDR3 is made up of 16 amino acids. V shed 4 bases and J shed 9 bases, with 22 bases lying between them. Germline CDR1 is MGHDK and CDR2 is SYGVNS. The CDR3 coding sequence is TGTGCCAGCAGTGCTCACGGGACAAGGGTAATAGGTGAGCAGTTCTTC. This gives the protein CASSAHGTRVIGEQFF. The entire variable domain, with the rest obtained from reference TRBV25-1 and TRBJ2-1, is as follows: EADIYQTPRYLVIGTGKKITLECSQTMGHDKMYWYQQDPGMELHLIHYSYGVNSTEKGDLSSESTVSRIRTEHFPLTLESARPSHTSQYLCASSAHGTRVIGEQFFGPGTRLTVL.

The chain recombines TRBV6-6 with TRBJ1-5; D ambiguous. This CDR3 comprises 13 residues. Trimming took 6 bases from V and 5 from J, leaving 11 bases between them. The germline V gene has CDR1 MNHNY and CDR2 SVGAGI (reference sequence). The CDR3 DNA reads TGTGCCAGCAGCCGGGCTCCGGATCAGCCCCAGCATTTT. Protein product: CASSRAPDQPQHF.

Note on this clonotype: Mismatch with germline at one junction end may stem from a read error. The chain combines TRBV6-6 with TRBJ2-2; possible D gene TRBD1, 6 bases. Germline values: CDR1 MNHNY, CDR2 SVGAGI (reference sequence). The CDR3 extends over 15 amino acids. CDR3 sequence reads: CASSEIQGNSGELFF. The CDR3 DNA follows: TGTGCCAGCAGTGAGATTCAGGGGAACTCCGGGGAGCTGTTTTTT.